The 12 T cell receptor beta chains below all came from one sample that was sequenced in a study of T-cell reconstitution after alpha-beta-depleted transplantation in children. The TCRbeta library incorporated unique molecular identifiers. MiXCR, applied by TCRdb to the PCR reads, yields one record per CDR3 protein. The repertoire holds about 980,000 distinct CDR3 sequences, with 25% to 30% as singletons. The sequenced sample was PBMCs, mostly from graft donor cells, obtained 360 days after TCRalphabeta/CD19-depleted stem cell transplant. These TCRs come from a boy in the first two years of life who had a stem cell transplant for SCID, so the T cells may come from the graft donor.

In its sample, this clonotype was seen a few times. The V gene is TRBV13, the J gene TRBJ2-6; 10 bases fit TRBD1. The CDR3 loop spans 18 amino acids. J lost 0 bases, V lost 5 bases, and 7 bases had no gene match. Germline assignment: CDR1 PRHDT and CDR2 FYEKMQ (reference sequence). CDR3 residues: CASSGGTGDPSGANVLTF. Here the CDR3 DNA reads TGTGCCAGCAGCGGGGGGACAGGGGACCCCTCTGGGGCCAACGTCCTGACTTTC.

The chain is built from TRBV6-1 and TRBJ1-2; D is possibly TRBD1 (6 bases). Deletions cut 7 bases from V and 4 bases from J, with 16 bases between. The CDR3 is 14 amino acids. From germline, CDR1 is MNHNS and CDR2 SASEGT. In DNA, the CDR3 is TGTGCCAGCACCCTAAGGACAGCTCCCTATGGCTACACCTTC. Residues: CASTLRTAPYGYTF.

Points on this clonotype: It is unclear where the CDR3 begins or ends on the DNA, so no DNA is shown, and the CDR3 is as TCRdb lists it. The chain couples TRBV12-3 or TRBV12-4 to TRBJ2-5; TRBD2 was called by the table and not checked on the DNA. The CDR3 has 16 residues if both end residues are counted. CDR3 region: CASSLYLAGFLETQYF.

This chain connects TRBV7-9 to TRBJ2-2; no firm D call. The CDR3 covers 11 residues. V was cut by 2 bases and J by 9 bases, with 4 bases left in between. The germline V gene encodes CDR1 SEHNR and CDR2 FQNEAQ (reference sequence). CDR3 DNA sequence: TGTGCCAGCAGCTTAATTCGGGAGCTGTTTTTT. Translation: CASSLIRELFF.

The chain recombines TRBV20-1 with TRBJ1-1; D is undetermined. Germline values: CDR1 DFQATT, CDR2 SNEGSKA (reference sequence). Between the trimmed V and J ends, which lost 3 bases and 7 bases, there was a span of 18 bases. There are 14 residues in the CDR3. For the CDR3, the DNA is TGCAGTGCTAGTAAGGCCCGGCGTGGGCATGAAGCTTTCTTT. It yields the protein CSASKARRGHEAFF.

The CDR3 loop is CASGLGNNEQFF. The CDR3 bases are TGTGCTAGTGGTTTAGGAAACAATGAGCAGTTCTTC. V gene TRBV12-5 combines with J gene TRBJ2-1; D not resolved. CDR1 is LGHNT, CDR2 FRNRAP, per germline. This CDR3 has 12 amino acids. The V and J ends lost 3 bases and 5 bases respectively, with 5 bases between them.

The V gene is TRBV15, the J gene TRBJ2-3; TRBD2 agrees at 10 bases. Per the germline V gene, CDR1 is LNHNV and CDR2 is YYDKDF (reference sequence). V gave up 6 bases and J gave up 6 bases; unmatched junction bases: 6. The CDR3 runs 14 residues. The CDR3 is CATRLAGGLDTQYF. CDR3 sequence (DNA): TGTGCCACCAGGTTAGCGGGGGGTTTGGATACGCAGTATTTT. Full variable domain (rest looked up from reference TRBV15 and TRBJ2-3): DAMVIQNPRYQVTQFGKPVTLSCSQTLNHNVMYWYQQKSSQAPKLLFHYYDKDFNNEADTPDNFQSRRPNTSFCFLDIRSPGLGDTAMYLCATRLAGGLDTQYFGPGTRLTVL.

V and J are TRBV19 and TRBJ1-2, with D tentatively TRBD1 (6 bases). Trimming cost V 6 bases and J 4 bases, with 15 bases left between them. Germline assignment: CDR1 LNHDA and CDR2 SQIVND (reference sequence). The CDR3 spans 14 residues. The CDR3 sequence is CASRTGSRGYGYTF. In DNA form, the CDR3 reads TGTGCCAGTAGGACAGGTTCCCGGGGCTATGGCTACACCTTC.

This clonotype is a singleton in its sample. Given the absence of the conserved phenylalanine or tryptophan at the CDR3 end, a read error is likely. The rearrangement joins TRBV9 to TRBJ1-1; D not certain. CDR1 is SGDLS, CDR2 YYNGEE, per germline. With 1 base removed from V and 6 bases from J, the gap between germline ends came to 10 bases. The CDR3 totals 13 residues. Here the CDR3 reads CASSVTTASEAFY. The CDR3 DNA reads as TGTGCCAGCAGCGTAACCACAGCCTCTGAAGCTTTCTAT.

This chain connects TRBV19 to TRBJ2-7, with TRBD2 matching over 15 bases. The ends lost 5 bases at V and 2 bases at J; junction bases unmatched: 7. This CDR3 spans 17 amino acids. Germline V gene sequence: CDR1 LNHDA, CDR2 SQIVND (reference sequence). The DNA for the CDR3 is TGTGCCAGTAGTGTCGGACTAGCGGGGGGGAAAACCTACGAGCAGTACTTC. It translates to CASSVGLAGGKTYEQYF.

This clonotype was seen only a few times. This chain uses TRBV5-5 with TRBJ2-2; 10 bases are a match to TRBD2. Germline V gene data show CDR1 as SGHKS and CDR2 as YYEKEE (reference sequence). V trimming: 2 bases; J trimming: 4 bases; junction bases outside the gene matches: 5. This CDR3 is built from 16 residues. CDR3 residues: CASSFQRGGFTGELFF. The CDR3 DNA reads as TGTGCCAGCAGCTTCCAGCGGGGGGGATTCACCGGGGAGCTGTTTTTT.

V usage is TRBV20-1 and J usage is TRBJ1-2; D gene unclear. V was trimmed by 2 bases and J by 7 bases, leaving 23 bases between them. Germline-derived CDR1 and CDR2 are DFQATT and SNEGSKA (reference sequence). The CDR3 is made up of 16 amino acids. As DNA, the CDR3 is TGCAGTGCTAGAAAGTCGGAACACGGACCCTCCCGTGGCTACACCTTC. Its translation: CSARKSEHGPSRGYTF.